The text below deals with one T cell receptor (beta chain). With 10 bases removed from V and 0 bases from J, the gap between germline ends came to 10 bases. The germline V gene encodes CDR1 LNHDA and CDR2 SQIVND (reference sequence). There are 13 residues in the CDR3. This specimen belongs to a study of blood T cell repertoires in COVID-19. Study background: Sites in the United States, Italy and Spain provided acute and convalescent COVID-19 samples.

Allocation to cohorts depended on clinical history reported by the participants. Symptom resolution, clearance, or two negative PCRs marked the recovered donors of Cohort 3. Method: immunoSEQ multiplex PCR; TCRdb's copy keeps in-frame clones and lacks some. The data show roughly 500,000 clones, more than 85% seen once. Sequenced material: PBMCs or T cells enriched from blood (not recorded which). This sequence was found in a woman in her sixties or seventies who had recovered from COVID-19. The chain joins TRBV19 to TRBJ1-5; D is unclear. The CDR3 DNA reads TGTGCCACATCAGTTTATAGCAATCAGCCCCAGCATTTT. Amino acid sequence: CATSVYSNQPQHF.